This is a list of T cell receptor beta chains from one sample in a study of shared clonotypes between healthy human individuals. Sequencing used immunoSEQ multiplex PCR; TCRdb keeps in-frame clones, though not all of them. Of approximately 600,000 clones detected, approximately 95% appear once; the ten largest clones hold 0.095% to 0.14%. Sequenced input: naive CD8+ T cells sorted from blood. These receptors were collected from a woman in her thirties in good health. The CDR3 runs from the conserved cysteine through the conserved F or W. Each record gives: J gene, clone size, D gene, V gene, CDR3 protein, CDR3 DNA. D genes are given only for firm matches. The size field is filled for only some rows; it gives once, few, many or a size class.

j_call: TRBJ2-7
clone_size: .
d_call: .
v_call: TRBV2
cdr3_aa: CASKQDSLSYEQYF
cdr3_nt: TGTGCCAGCAAGCAGGACAGCCTCTCCTACGAGCAGTACTTC

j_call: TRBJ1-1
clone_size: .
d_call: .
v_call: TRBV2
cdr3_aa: CASSEVPRDTEAFF
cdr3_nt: TGTGCCAGCAGTGAAGTGCCCAGGGACACTGAAGCTTTCTTT

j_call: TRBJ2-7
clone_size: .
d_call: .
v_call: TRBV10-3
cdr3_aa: CAIRDPTGQDEQYF
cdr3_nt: TGTGCCATCAGGGACCCGACAGGTCAAGACGAGCAGTACTTC

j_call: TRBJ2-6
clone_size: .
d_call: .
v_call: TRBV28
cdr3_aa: CASSFPQLSGLANVLTF
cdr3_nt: TGTGCCAGCAGTTTCCCCCAGCTCTCGGGGCTCGCCAACGTCCTGACTTTC

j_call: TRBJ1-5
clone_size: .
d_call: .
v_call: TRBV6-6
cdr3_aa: CASSYSGQNSNQPQHF
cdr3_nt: TGTGCCAGCAGTTACTCCGGACAGAATAGCAATCAGCCCCAGCATTTT

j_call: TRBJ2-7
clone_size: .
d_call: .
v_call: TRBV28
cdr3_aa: CASSLGYTYEQYF
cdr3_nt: TGTGCCAGCAGTTTGGGTTATACCTACGAGCAGTACTTC

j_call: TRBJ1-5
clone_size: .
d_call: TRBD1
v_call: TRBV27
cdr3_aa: CASSLKGARFQPQHF
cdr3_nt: TGTGCCAGCAGTTTAAAGGGGGCTAGGTTTCAGCCCCAGCATTTT

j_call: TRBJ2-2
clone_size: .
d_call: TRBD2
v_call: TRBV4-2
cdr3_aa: CASSQELAGVDANTGELFF
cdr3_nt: TGTGCCAGCAGCCAAGAATTAGCGGGAGTCGACGCGAACACCGGGGAGCTGTTTTTT

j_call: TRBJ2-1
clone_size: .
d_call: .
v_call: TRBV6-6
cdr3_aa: CASSYSRVAAEQFF
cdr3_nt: TGTGCCAGCAGTTACTCGCGCGTGGCGGCGGAGCAGTTCTTC

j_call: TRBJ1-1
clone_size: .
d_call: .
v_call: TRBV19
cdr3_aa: CASSPETGTLNTEAFF
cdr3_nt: TGTGCCAGTAGTCCAGAGACAGGTACTCTCAACACTGAAGCTTTCTTT

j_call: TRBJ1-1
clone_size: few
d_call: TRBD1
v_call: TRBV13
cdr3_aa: CASGYTGGAFF
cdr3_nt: TGTGCCAGCGGATACACAGGGGGGGCTTTCTTT

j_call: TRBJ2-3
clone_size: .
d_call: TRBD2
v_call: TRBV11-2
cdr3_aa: CASSLGFGREGLGIDTQYF
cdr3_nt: TGTGCCAGCAGCTTAGGTTTTGGGCGGGAGGGCCTTGGTATAGATACGCAGTATTTT

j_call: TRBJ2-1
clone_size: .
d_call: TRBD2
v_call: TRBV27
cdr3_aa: CASRVAGEGSEQFF
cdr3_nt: TGTGCCAGCAGGGTAGCGGGAGAGGGCAGTGAGCAGTTCTTC

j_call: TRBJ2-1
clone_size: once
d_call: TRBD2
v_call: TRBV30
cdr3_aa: CAWSLVAGTYNEQFF
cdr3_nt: TGTGCCTGGAGTTTGGTAGCGGGAACCTACAATGAGCAGTTCTTC

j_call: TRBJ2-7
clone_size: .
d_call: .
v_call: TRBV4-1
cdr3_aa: CASSPAEAYEQYF
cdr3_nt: TGCGCCAGCAGCCCCGCGGAAGCCTACGAGCAGTACTTC

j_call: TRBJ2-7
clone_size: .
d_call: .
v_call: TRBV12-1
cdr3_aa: CASSFRNLTSGGRGEQYF
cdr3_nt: TGTGCCAGCAGCTTCCGAAATTTGACTAGCGGGGGCCGTGGCGAGCAGTACTTC

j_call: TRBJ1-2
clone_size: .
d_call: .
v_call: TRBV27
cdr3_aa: CASTRDSREGYTF
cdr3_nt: TGTGCCAGCACCCGCGACTCCAGGGAGGGCTACACCTTC

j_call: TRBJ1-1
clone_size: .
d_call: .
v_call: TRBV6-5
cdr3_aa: CASSPTGNTEAFF
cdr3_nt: TGTGCCAGCAGTCCTACAGGGAACACTGAAGCTTTCTTT

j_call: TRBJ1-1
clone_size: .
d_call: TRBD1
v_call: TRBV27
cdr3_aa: CATSPDRGNTEAFF
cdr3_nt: TGTGCCACCTCACCGGACAGGGGGAACACTGAAGCTTTCTTT

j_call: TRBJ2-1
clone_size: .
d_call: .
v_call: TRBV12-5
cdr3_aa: CASGLYGSPNEQFF
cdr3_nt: TGTGCTAGTGGTTTGTACGGGAGTCCCAATGAGCAGTTCTTC

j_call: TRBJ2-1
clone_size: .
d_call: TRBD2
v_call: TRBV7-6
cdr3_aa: CASSPLAGGHGEQFF
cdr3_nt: TGTGCCAGCAGCCCTCTGGCGGGAGGGCACGGTGAGCAGTTCTTC

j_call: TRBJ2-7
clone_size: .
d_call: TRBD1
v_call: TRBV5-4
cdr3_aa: CASSFDRGNYEQYF
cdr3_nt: TGTGCCAGCAGCTTCGACAGGGGTAACTACGAGCAGTACTTC